This T cell receptor (beta chain) appears in the sequencing data of a study of CD4 T cells in relation to SARS-CoV-2 and coronaviruses. Trimming removed 4 bases at V and 2 bases at J, with 6 bases between. Looked up from germline, CDR1 is MNHEY and CDR2 is SMNVEV (reference sequence). The CDR3 loop spans 13 amino acids. As to this clone: Its antigen is not known.

Sequencing used immunoSEQ multiplex PCR; TCRdb keeps in-frame clones, though not all of them. The data contain about 36,000 clones, 75% to 85% of them seen just once; the ten biggest clones take up roughly 3%. The specimen was memory CD4+ T cells from PBMCs, cultured in vitro. The sequence was collected from an adult with COVID-19. The rearrangement links TRBV27 to TRBJ1-3; unclear D gene. CDR3 amino acids: CASSYQAGNTIYF. CDR3 sequence (DNA): TGTGCCAGCAGTTACCAGGCTGGAAACACCATATATTTT.